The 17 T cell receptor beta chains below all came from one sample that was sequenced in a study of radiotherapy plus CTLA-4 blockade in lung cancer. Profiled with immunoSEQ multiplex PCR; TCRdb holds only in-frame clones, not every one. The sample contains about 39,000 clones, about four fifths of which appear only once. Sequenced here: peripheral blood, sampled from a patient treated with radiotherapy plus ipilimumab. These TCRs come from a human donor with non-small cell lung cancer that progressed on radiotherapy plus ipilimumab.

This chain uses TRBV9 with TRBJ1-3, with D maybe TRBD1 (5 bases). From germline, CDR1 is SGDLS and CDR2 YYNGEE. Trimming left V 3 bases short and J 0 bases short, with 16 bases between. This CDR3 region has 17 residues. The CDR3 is CASSAGNPLSSGNTIYF. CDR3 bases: TGTGCCAGCAGCGCAGGGAACCCCCTCAGCTCTGGAAACACCATATATTTT.

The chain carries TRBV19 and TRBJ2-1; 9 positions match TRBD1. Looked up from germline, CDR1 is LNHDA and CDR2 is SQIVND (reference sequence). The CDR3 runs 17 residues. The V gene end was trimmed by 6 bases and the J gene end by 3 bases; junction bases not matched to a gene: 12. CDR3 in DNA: TGTGCCAGTAGCCCGGGATCGGGACAGGGAGTCTACAATGAGCAGTTCTTC. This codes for CASSPGSGQGVYNEQFF.

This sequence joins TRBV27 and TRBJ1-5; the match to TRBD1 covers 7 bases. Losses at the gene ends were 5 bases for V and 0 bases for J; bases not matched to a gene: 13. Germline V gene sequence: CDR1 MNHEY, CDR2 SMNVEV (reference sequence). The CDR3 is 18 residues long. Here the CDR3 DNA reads TGTGCCAGCAGTAAGACTGGGACAGCAATGTATAGCAATCAGCCCCAGCATTTT. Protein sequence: CASSKTGTAMYSNQPQHF.

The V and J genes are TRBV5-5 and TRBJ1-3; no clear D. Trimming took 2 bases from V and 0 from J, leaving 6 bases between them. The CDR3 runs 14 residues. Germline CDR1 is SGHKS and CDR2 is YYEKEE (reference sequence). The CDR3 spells CASSFGDSGNTIYF. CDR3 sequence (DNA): TGTGCCAGCAGCTTTGGAGACTCTGGAAACACCATATATTTT.

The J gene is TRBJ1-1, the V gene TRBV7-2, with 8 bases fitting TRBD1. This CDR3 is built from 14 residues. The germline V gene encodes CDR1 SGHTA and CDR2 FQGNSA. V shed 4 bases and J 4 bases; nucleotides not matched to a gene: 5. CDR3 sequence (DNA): TGTGCCAGCAGCTCCAGACAGGGGACCACTGAAGCTTTCTTT. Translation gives CASSSRQGTTEAFF.

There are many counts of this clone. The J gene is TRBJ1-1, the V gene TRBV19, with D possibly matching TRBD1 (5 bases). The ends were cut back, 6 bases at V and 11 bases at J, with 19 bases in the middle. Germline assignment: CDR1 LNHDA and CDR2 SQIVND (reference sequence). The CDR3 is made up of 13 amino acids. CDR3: CASRGSWEGRAFF. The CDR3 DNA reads TGTGCCAGTAGAGGATCCTGGGAGGGGAGGGCTTTCTTT.

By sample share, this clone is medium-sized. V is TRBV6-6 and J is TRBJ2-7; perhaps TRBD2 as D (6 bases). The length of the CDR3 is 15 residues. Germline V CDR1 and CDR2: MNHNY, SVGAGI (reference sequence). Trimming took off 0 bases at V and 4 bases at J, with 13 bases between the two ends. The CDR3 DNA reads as TGTGCCAGCAGTTACTCGAGAGGGAGCGGGTACGAGCAGTACTTC. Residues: CASSYSRGSGYEQYF.

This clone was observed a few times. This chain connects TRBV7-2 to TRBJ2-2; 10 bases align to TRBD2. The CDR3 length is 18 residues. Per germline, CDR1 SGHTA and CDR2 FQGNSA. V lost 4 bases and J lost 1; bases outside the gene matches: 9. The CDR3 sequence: CASSSINLAGGNTGELFF. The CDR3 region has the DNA TGTGCCAGCAGCTCCATAAACTTAGCGGGGGGGAACACCGGGGAGCTGTTTTTT.

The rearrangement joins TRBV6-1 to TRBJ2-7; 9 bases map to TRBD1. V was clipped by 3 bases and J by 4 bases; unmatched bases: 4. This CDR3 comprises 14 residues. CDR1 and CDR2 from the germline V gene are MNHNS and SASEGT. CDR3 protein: CASSDTGGPYEQYF. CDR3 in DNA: TGTGCCAGCAGTGATACAGGGGGCCCATACGAGCAGTACTTC.

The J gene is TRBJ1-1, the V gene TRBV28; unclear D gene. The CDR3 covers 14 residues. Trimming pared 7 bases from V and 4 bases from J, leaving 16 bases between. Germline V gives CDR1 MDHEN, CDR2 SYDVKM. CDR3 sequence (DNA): TGTGCCAGCACCCTTAGACACCTACCCACTGAAGCTTTCTTT. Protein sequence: CASTLRHLPTEAFF.

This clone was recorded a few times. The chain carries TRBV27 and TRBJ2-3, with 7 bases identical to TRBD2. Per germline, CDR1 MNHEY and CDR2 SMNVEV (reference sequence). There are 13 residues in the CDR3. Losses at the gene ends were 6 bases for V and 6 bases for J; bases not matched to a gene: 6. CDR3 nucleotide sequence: TGTGCCAGCAGAGCGTCCGGGGGGGATACGCAGTATTTT. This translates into CASRASGGDTQYF.

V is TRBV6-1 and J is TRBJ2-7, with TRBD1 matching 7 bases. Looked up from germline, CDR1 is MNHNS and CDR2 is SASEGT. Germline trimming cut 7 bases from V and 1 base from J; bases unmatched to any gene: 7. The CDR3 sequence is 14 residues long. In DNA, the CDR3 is TGTGCCAGCAAGCGCCTGGGACAGTCCTACGAGCAGTACTTC. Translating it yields CASKRLGQSYEQYF.

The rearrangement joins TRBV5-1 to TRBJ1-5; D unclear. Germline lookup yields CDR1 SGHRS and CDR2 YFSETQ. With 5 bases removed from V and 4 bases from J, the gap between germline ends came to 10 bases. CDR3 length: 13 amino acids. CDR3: CASRGGMNQPQHF. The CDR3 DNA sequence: TGCGCCAGCAGAGGAGGGATGAATCAGCCCCAGCATTTT.

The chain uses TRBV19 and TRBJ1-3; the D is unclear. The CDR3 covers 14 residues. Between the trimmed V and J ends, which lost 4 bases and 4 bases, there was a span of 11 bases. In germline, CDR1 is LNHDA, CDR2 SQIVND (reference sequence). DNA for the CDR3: TGTGCCAGTAGTACGGACTTGATCGGAAACACCATATATTTT. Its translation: CASSTDLIGNTIYF.

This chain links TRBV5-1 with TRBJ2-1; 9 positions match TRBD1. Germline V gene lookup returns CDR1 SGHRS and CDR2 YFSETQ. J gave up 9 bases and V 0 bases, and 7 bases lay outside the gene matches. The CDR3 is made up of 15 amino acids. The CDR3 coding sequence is TGCGCCAGCAGCTTGGTGGCGGGACAGGGAGGTGAGCAGTTCTTC. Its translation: CASSLVAGQGGEQFF.

This CDR3 reads CASSAGGFPSYEQYF. In DNA, the CDR3 is TGTGCCAGCAGCGCGGGAGGGTTCCCTTCCTACGAGCAGTACTTC. V and J are TRBV7-2 and TRBJ2-7, with 9 positions matching TRBD2. The CDR3 sequence is 15 residues long. In germline, CDR1 is SGHTA, CDR2 FQGNSA. V gave up 5 bases and J gave up 1 base; unmatched junction bases: 6.

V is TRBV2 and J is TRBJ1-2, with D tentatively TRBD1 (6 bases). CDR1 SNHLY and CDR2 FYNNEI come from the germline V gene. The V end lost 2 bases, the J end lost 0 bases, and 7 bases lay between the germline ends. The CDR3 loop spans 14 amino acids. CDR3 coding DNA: TGTGCCAGCAGTGAAAGGGACACTAACTATGGCTACACCTTC. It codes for CASSERDTNYGYTF. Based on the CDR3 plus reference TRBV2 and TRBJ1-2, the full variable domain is EPEVTQTPSHQVTQMGQEVILRCVPISNHLYFYWYRQILGQKVEFLVSFYNNEISEKSEIFDDQFSVERPDGSNFTLKIRSTKLEDSAMYFCASSERDTNYGYTFGSGTRLTVV.